The TCR beta chain under discussion was sequenced for a study of T cell changes during pregnancy in multiple sclerosis. Germline V CDR1 and CDR2: MGHRA, YSYEKL. The CDR3 extends over 18 amino acids. Unmatched junction bases numbered 9, after V lost 0 bases and J lost 0 bases. The protocol was immunoSEQ multiplex PCR, while the TCRdb copy is restricted to in-frame clones and leaves out a portion. The sample yields some 70,000 clones, around 92% seen once. The source was CD8+ T cells from peripheral blood mononuclear cells, collected in the third trimester of pregnancy. The chain joins TRBV4-1 to TRBJ2-3; 7 bases are a match to TRBD2. The receptor was derived from a female donor in good health, enrolled as a control in a pregnancy study. In DNA, the CDR3 is TGCGCCAGCAGCCAAGATCGGACACTAGCGCAGAGCACAGATACGCAGTATTTT. It encodes CASSQDRTLAQSTDTQYF.